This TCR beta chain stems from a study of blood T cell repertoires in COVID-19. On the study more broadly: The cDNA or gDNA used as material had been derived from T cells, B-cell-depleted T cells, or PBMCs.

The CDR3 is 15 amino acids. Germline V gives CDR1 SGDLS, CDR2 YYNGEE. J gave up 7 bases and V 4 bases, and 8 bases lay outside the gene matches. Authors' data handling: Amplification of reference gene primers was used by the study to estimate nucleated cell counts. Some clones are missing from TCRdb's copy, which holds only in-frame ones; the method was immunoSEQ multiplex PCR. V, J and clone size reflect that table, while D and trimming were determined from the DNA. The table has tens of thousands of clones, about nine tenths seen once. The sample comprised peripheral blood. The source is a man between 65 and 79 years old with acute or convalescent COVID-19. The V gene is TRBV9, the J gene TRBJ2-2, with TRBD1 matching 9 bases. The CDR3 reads CASSLDRGGGGELFF. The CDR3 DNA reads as TGTGCCAGCAGCCTGGACAGGGGAGGAGGCGGGGAGCTGTTTTTT. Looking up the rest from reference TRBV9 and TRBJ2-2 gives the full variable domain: DSGVTQTPKHLITATGQRVTLRCSPRSGDLSVYWYQQSLDQGLQFLIQYYNGEERAKGNILERFSAQQFPDLHSELNLSSLELGDSALYFCASSLDRGGGGELFFGEGSRLTVL.